The rows below give T cell receptor beta chains drawn from one sample of a study of cytomegalovirus exposure and HLA in healthy donors. Here immunoSEQ multiplex PCR was the method, and the copy in TCRdb shows in-frame clones only, minus some. The listing contains about 48,000 clones. The sample was PBMCs. The receptors stem from a male donor in good health and CMV-seropositive. Each CDR3 is given with its conserved first and last residue. The D gene is left open where the match is weak. Rows give clone size only sometimes, using once, few, many, or a class for an expanded clone.

CDR3 | DNA | D | J | size | V
CASSLARQPDTQYF | TGTGCCAGCAGCTTGGCCAGGCAGCCAGATACGCAGTATTTT | . | TRBJ2-3 | . | TRBV5-6
CACITGGGQPQHF | TGTGCCTGCATTACAGGGGGCGGTCAGCCCCAGCATTTT | TRBD1 | TRBJ1-5 | . | TRBV30
CAIEEVSSSYEQYF | TGTGCCATTGAAGAGGTCTCGAGCTCCTACGAGCAGTACTTC | . | TRBJ2-7 | . | TRBV7-9
CASSQTGLAGDEQYF | TGCGCCAGCAGCCAGACAGGACTAGCGGGGGATGAGCAGTACTTC | TRBD2 | TRBJ2-7 | . | TRBV4-1
CASSPRHNNSPLHF | TGTGCCAGCAGCCCTCGACACAATAATTCACCCCTCCACTTT | . | TRBJ1-6 | . | TRBV9
CASSDPPRGTNEQFF | TGTGCCAGCAGTGACCCGCCGCGCGGCACAAATGAGCAGTTCTTC | . | TRBJ2-1 | . | TRBV6-1
CASSLRTIGDSGANVLTF | TGTGCCAGCAGCTTACGGACTATTGGGGACTCTGGGGCCAACGTCCTGACTTTC | . | TRBJ2-6 | . | TRBV7-6
CASSLSRFRQETQYF | TGTGCCAGCAGCTTATCCAGGTTCCGCCAAGAGACCCAGTACTTC | . | TRBJ2-5 | . | TRBV7-8
CSVAEYGYTF | TGCAGCGTTGCGGAGTATGGCTACACCTTC | . | TRBJ1-2 | . | TRBV29-1
CAISEGPRYGYTF | TGTGCCATCAGTGAGGGGCCCCGCTATGGCTACACCTTC | . | TRBJ1-2 | . | TRBV10-3
CASSLFAQPGGAEDTQYF | TGTGCCAGCAGTTTATTTGCCCAACCTGGGGGGGCTGAGGATACGCAGTATTTT | . | TRBJ2-3 | . | TRBV28
CASSLEGAGETQYF | TGTGCCAGCAGCTTGGAGGGGGCTGGAGAGACCCAGTACTTC | TRBD1 | TRBJ2-5 | . | TRBV5-5
CASSYAGNSYNEQFF | TGTGCCAGCAGCTACGCAGGGAACTCCTACAATGAGCAGTTCTTC | . | TRBJ2-1 | . | TRBV7-3
CASKPGGLYEQYF | TGTGCCAGCAAACCGGGCGGACTCTACGAGCAGTACTTC | . | TRBJ2-7 | medium-sized | TRBV6-4
CAFSADSGGAWDTQYF | TGTGCCTTCAGTGCAGATAGCGGGGGGGCATGGGATACGCAGTATTTT | TRBD2 | TRBJ2-3 | . | TRBV6-1
CASSFLQGGEQFF | TGTGCCAGCAGCTTTTTACAGGGGGGTGAGCAGTTCTTC | TRBD1 | TRBJ2-1 | . | TRBV5-8
CASSVISEQYF | TGTGCCAGCAGTGTTATATCCGAGCAGTACTTC | . | TRBJ2-7 | . | TRBV2
CASSPEGHLNQPQHF | TGTGCCAGCAGCCCTGAGGGACATCTCAATCAGCCCCAGCATTTT | . | TRBJ1-5 | . | TRBV5-5